The 29 T cell receptor beta chains below come from one sample, sequenced in a study of tumor-infiltrating lymphocytes in oesophageal squamous cell carcinoma (dated by TCRdb to about 2016). The method was PCR. The data were produced on an Illumina HiSeq 2000. TCRdb trimmed public reads at Q25 via fastp, called clones via MiXCR and kept in-frame beta chains. Duplicate CDR3 protein sequences are folded into a single record with the most common DNA and genes. The sample table holds about 14,000 distinct CDR3 sequences, of which roughly half were seen once. Clones ranked in the top ten supply over 10% of the sample. Sequenced: blood. Every receptor here comes from a female donor with esophageal squamous cell carcinoma.

This rearrangement joins TRBV6-1 to TRBJ2-1; D gene ambiguous. CDR1 and CDR2 (germline): MNHNS, SASEGT. Deletions cut 5 bases from V and 3 bases from J, with 14 bases between. The CDR3 is 15 residues long. The CDR3 DNA is TGTGCCAGCAGTTACGGCGCGGTGTACTACAATGAGCAGTTCTTC. As protein: CASSYGAVYYNEQFF.

This clonotype was detected only once. The chain combines TRBV7-3 with TRBJ2-1; 7 nucleotides match TRBD2. V was pared by 0 bases and J by 6 bases, with 5 bases of the junction left unmatched. The CDR3 covers 15 residues. Germline-derived CDR1 and CDR2 are SGHTA and FQGTGA. CDR3 in DNA: TGTGCCAGCAGCTTAACCTCCCCTAGCGGCAATGAGCAGTTCTTC. It specifies CASSLTSPSGNEQFF. Variable domain in full (rest from reference TRBV7-3 and TRBJ2-1): GAGVSQTPSNKVTEKGKYVELRCDPISGHTALYWYRQSLGQGPEFLIYFQGTGAADDSGLPNDRFFAVRPEGSVSTLKIQRTERGDSAVYLCASSLTSPSGNEQFFGPGTRLTVL.

The chain recombines TRBV28 with TRBJ1-3; D is uncertain. V lost 8 bases and J 3 bases, leaving 8 bases between the germline ends. The CDR3 runs 12 residues. Germline assignment: CDR1 MDHEN and CDR2 SYDVKM. CDR3 region: CASQGLGNTIYF. The CDR3 nucleotides read TGTGCCAGCCAAGGACTTGGAAACACCATATATTTT.

The chain combines TRBV12-3 or TRBV12-4 with TRBJ1-1; D is ambiguous. V lost 3 bases and J lost 0, with 11 bases in between. This CDR3 contains 15 residues. CDR3 loop: CASSLVVGMNTEAFF. CDR3 coding DNA: TGTGCCAGCAGTTTGGTGGTAGGGATGAACACTGAAGCTTTCTTT.

This sequence joins TRBV7-6 and TRBJ2-7, with 12 bases that match TRBD2. The end of the DNA fits TRBJ2-5 better, so the J call may be wrong. CDR1 and CDR2 (germline): SGHVS, FNYEAQ. The CDR3 totals 16 residues. The CDR3 region is CASSYLAGGVQETQYF. As DNA, the CDR3 is TGTGCCAGCAGCTACCTAGCGGGAGGGGTCCAAGAGACCCAGTACTTC.

A remark on this clonotype: Lacking the conserved final phenylalanine or tryptophan, this CDR3 likely reflects a read error. The limits of the CDR3 on the DNA are not certain, so only TCRdb's listed CDR3 is given. Here the CDR3 reads CASSFGGRRENEQFFGP. V gene TRBV7-6 combines with J gene TRBJ2-3; the tabulated D call, TRBD2, remains unverified against the DNA. From its first to its last residue, the CDR3 has 17 amino acids. Per germline, CDR1 SGHVS and CDR2 FNYEAQ.

The rearrangement uses TRBV10-3 and TRBJ2-1; D is perhaps TRBD1 (6 bases). Germline CDR1 reads ENHRY; CDR2 reads SYGVKD. This CDR3 is built from 14 residues. Trimming stripped 4 bases from V and 10 bases from J, with 17 bases between. The CDR3 spells CAISASHREYEQFF. The CDR3 DNA reads as TGTGCCATCAGTGCTTCCCACAGGGAGTACGAGCAGTTCTTC.

This clonotype is a singleton in its sample. J is TRBJ2-5 and V is TRBV7-3; 8 bases map to TRBD1. Trimming at V came to 1 base and at J to 5 bases, leaving 6 bases not matched to a gene. Germline V gene sequence: CDR1 SGHTA, CDR2 FQGTGA. This CDR3 comprises 15 residues. CDR3 region: CASSLMGTGGETQYF. The DNA for the CDR3 is TGTGCCAGCAGCTTAATGGGGACAGGCGGGGAGACCCAGTACTTC. The whole variable domain, filled in from reference TRBV7-3 and TRBJ2-5, reads GAGVSQTPSNKVTEKGKYVELRCDPISGHTALYWYRQSLGQGPEFLIYFQGTGAADDSGLPNDRFFAVRPEGSVSTLKIQRTERGDSAVYLCASSLMGTGGETQYFGPGTRLLVL.

This clonotype appeared many times. The chain recombines TRBV5-5 with TRBJ1-2, with 12 nucleotides matching TRBD1. The CDR3 covers 19 residues. V was pared by 2 bases and J by 4 bases, with 15 bases of the junction left unmatched. The germline gives CDR1 SGHKS, CDR2 YYEKEE (reference sequence). The CDR3 is CASSFSLGTGGAYGYGYTF. For the CDR3, the DNA is TGTGCCAGCAGCTTTTCCCTAGGGACAGGGGGCGCCTACGGCTATGGCTACACCTTC. The variable domain in full, with the rest retrieved from reference TRBV5-5 and TRBJ1-2, is DAGVTQSPTHLIKTRGQQVTLRCSPISGHKSVSWYQQVLGQGPQFIFQYYEKEERGRGNFPDRFSARQFPNYSSELNVNALLLGDSALYLCASSFSLGTGGAYGYGYTFGSGTRLTVV.

This chain links TRBV12-3 or TRBV12-4 with TRBJ2-1, with 8 nucleotides matching TRBD1. J was trimmed by 0 bases and V by 5 bases; bases with no gene match: 3. The CDR3 has 15 residues. CDR3 residues: CASSLTGGSYNEQFF. The CDR3 DNA follows: TGTGCCAGCAGTCTTACAGGGGGCTCCTACAATGAGCAGTTCTTC.

The chain links TRBV6-1 to TRBJ2-6; D ambiguous. V shed 7 bases and J shed 4 bases, with 8 bases lying between them. Germline loops: CDR1 MNHNS, CDR2 SASEGT. The CDR3 runs to 13 residues. This chain's CDR3 is CASKESGANVLTF. CDR3 bases: TGTGCCAGCAAGGAATCAGGGGCCAACGTCCTGACTTTC.

As regards this clonotype: A read error may account for a junction end that differs from germline. The V gene is TRBV7-6, the J gene TRBJ2-4; a weak D match, TRBD2 (6 bases). The CDR3 runs 14 residues. Germline CDR1 SGHVS, CDR2 FNYEAQ. The CDR3: CASSLSNQGGGKFF. DNA of the CDR3: TGTGCTAGCAGCTTATCGAATCAGGGTGGCGGGAAGTTCTTC.

This chain connects TRBV7-4 to TRBJ2-5, with D unresolved. The DNA matches TRBJ2-4 better at its end, which makes the J call doubtful. The CDR3 covers 16 residues. Germline V gene sequence: CDR1 SGHVT, CDR2 SQSDAQ. CDR3 sequence: CASSLDPAIAKNIQYF. The CDR3 coding sequence is TGTGCCAGCAGCTTAGACCCGGCGATAGCCAAAAACATTCAGTACTTC.

CDR3 amino acids: CASIVSGANNEQFF. The CDR3 region has the DNA TGTGCCAGCATCGTTTCGGGGGCTAACAATGAGCAGTTCTTC. The rearrangement joins TRBV6-1 to TRBJ2-7; either TRBD1 or TRBD2 may supply D (6 bases each). Near its end, the DNA agrees better with TRBJ2-1, so the J call may be wrong. The CDR3 totals 14 residues. In germline, CDR1 is MNHNS, CDR2 SASEGT.

The CDR3 nucleotides read TGTGCCAGCAACAAAAGGGGAGGGGGGGGCACAGATACGCAGTATTTT. It encodes CASNKRGGGGTDTQYF. The chain couples TRBV6-1 to TRBJ2-3; D may be TRBD2 (7 bases). Between the trimmed V and J ends, which lost 7 bases and 1 base, there was a span of 18 bases. CDR3 length equals 16 residues. CDR1 is MNHNS, CDR2 SASEGT, per germline.

The chain joins TRBV5-6 to TRBJ1-5, with a tentative D call TRBD1 (6 bases). The CDR3 runs 15 residues. Germline assignment: CDR1 SGHDT and CDR2 YYEEEE. Trimming removed 2 bases from V and 0 bases from J, with 9 bases in between. The CDR3 spells CASSLGGHSNQPQHF. The CDR3 region has the DNA TGTGCCAGCAGCTTAGGGGGGCATAGCAATCAGCCCCAGCATTTT.

This clonotype turned up a few times. The chain employs TRBV9 and TRBJ2-1; no definite D call. The J call could be wrong; TRBJ2-7 is a better fit for the DNA end. The germline CDR1 and CDR2 sequences are SGDLS and YYNGEE. The CDR3 is 13 residues long. CDR3 sequence: CASSVVAQAEQYF. CDR3 in DNA: TGTGCCAGCAGCGTAGTAGCCCAGGCTGAGCAGTACTTC.

The sample holds many counts of this clonotype. The rearrangement links TRBV5-4 to TRBJ2-1, with 7 bases fitting TRBD2. V shed 2 bases and J 2 bases; nucleotides not matched to a gene: 7. The CDR3 covers 16 residues. Germline CDR1 SGHNT, CDR2 YYREEE (reference sequence). The CDR3 DNA reads as TGTGCCAGCAGCTTAGACTTCGGGACTACCTACAATGAGCAGTTCTTC. Protein: CASSLDFGTTYNEQFF.

The chain has TRBV30 and TRBJ2-6; D gene unclear. The J call is doubtful: the DNA matches TRBJ2-7 better. The germline CDR1 and CDR2 sequences are GTSNPN and SVGIG (reference sequence). This CDR3 contains 12 residues. This chain's CDR3 is CAWSVGSNEQYF. CDR3 nucleotide sequence: TGTGCCTGGAGTGTAGGATCTAACGAGCAGTACTTC.

This clonotype is medium-sized in the sample. This rearrangement joins TRBV7-9 to TRBJ1-1; 9 bases align to TRBD1. Germline V gene lookup returns CDR1 SEHNR and CDR2 FQNEAQ (reference sequence). Trimming at V came to 6 bases and at J to 1 base, leaving 12 bases not matched to a gene. The CDR3 runs 17 residues. CDR3 residues: CASRPWWGQGSNTEAFF. The DNA for the CDR3 is TGTGCCAGCAGACCCTGGTGGGGACAGGGATCGAACACTGAAGCTTTCTTT.

The V gene is TRBV7-8, the J gene TRBJ2-3, with 7 bases that match TRBD1. The tail of the sequence fits TRBJ1-5 better, so the J call may be wrong. Germline values: CDR1 SGHVS, CDR2 FQNEAQ. The CDR3 sequence is 13 residues long. CDR3 nucleotides: TGTGCCAGCAGCTTGAATCAGGGGGACCCCCAGCATTTT. This translates into CASSLNQGDPQHF.

This clonotype is classed as medium-sized (0.01 to 0.1%). A junction end diverges from the germline sequence, so it may reflect a read error. V and J are TRBV7-7 and TRBJ2-5; 7 positions agree with TRBD2. CDR1 and CDR2 from the germline V gene are SSHAT and FNYEAQ (reference sequence). The CDR3 loop spans 15 amino acids. This chain's CDR3 is CASSLGSGFGNEQYF. DNA of the CDR3: TGTGCTAGCAGCTTAGGTAGCGGGTTTGGTAATGAGCAGTACTTC.

As to this clonotype: The CDR3 ends on some other residue instead of the conserved phenylalanine or tryptophan, so this is likely a read error. It is unclear where the CDR3 begins or ends on the DNA, so no DNA is shown, and the CDR3 is as TCRdb lists it. The chain has TRBV7-2 and TRBJ2-7; TRBD1 is the table's D call and was not checked against the DNA. CDR1 and CDR2 from the germline V gene are SGHTA and FQGNSA. The CDR3 totals 18 residues, both ends included. The CDR3 loop is CASSIIRTGSSYEQYFGS.

Within the sample, this clonotype is large (0.1 to 1%). DNA for the CDR3: TGTGCCAGCAGCCAATCTAGGGCCGAGATAGCGCAGTATTTT. Residues: CASSQSRAEIAQYF. The genes are TRBV7-6 and TRBJ2-3, with D hard to call. This CDR3 spans 14 amino acids. V lost 5 bases and J lost 10, with 19 bases in between. From germline, CDR1 is SGHVS and CDR2 FNYEAQ.

Ten or more counts support this clonotype. The chain carries TRBV19 and TRBJ2-7; D gene uncertain. V shed 3 bases and J shed 4 bases, with 13 bases lying between them. Germline lookup yields CDR1 LNHDA and CDR2 SQIVND (reference sequence). The CDR3 spans 14 residues. For the CDR3, the DNA is TGTGCCAGTAGTATTCGGGCAGGTTCGTACGAGCAGTACTTC. Amino acid sequence: CASSIRAGSYEQYF. Full variable domain (rest looked up from reference TRBV19 and TRBJ2-7): DGGITQSPKYLFRKEGQNVTLSCEQNLNHDAMYWYRQDPGQGLRLIYYSQIVNDFQKGDIAEGYSVSREKKESFPLTVTSAQKNPTAFYLCASSIRAGSYEQYFGPGTRLTVT.

The chain uses TRBV7-6 and TRBJ2-5, with D unresolved. V was pared by 3 bases and J by 2 bases, with 13 bases between. This CDR3 contains 15 residues. CDR1 is SGHVS and CDR2 is FNYEAQ in the germline V gene. In nucleotides, the CDR3 is TGTGCCAGCAGCTTGGTTCGAACAGAACAAGAGACCCAGTACTTC. As protein: CASSLVRTEQETQYF.

The V call is TRBV7-9, the J call TRBJ2-4; D is unresolved. The end of the DNA is better explained by TRBJ2-5, so the J call may be wrong. Per germline, CDR1 SEHNR and CDR2 FQNEAQ (reference sequence). The CDR3 runs to 14 residues. The CDR3 region is CASSLDRRQETQYF. The DNA of the CDR3 is TGTGCCAGCAGCTTGGATAGAAGACAAGAGACCCAGTACTTC.

The genes are TRBV27 and TRBJ2-4; D might be TRBD1 (5 bases). The DNA end lines up better with TRBJ2-7; the J call may be wrong. Germline values: CDR1 MNHEY, CDR2 SMNVEV (reference sequence). The CDR3 loop spans 14 amino acids. CDR3 nucleotides: TGTGCCAGCTTCCCGGTAGGGGTTCCCCACGAGCAGTACTTC. Translated: CASFPVGVPHEQYF.

V gene TRBV5-1 combines with J gene TRBJ2-5; TRBD1 or TRBD2 may be the D gene (6 bases each). This CDR3 comprises 16 residues. With 0 bases removed from V and 1 base from J, the gap between germline ends came to 13 bases. Per the germline V gene, CDR1 is SGHRS and CDR2 is YFSETQ. DNA for the CDR3: TGCGCCAGCAGCTTGGCCCTCTGGGGGGCCCAAGAGACCCAGTACTTC. Its protein product is CASSLALWGAQETQYF.